The next 24 T cell receptor beta chains were all read from a single sample in a study of blood T cell repertoires in COVID-19. The method was immunoSEQ multiplex PCR; TCRdb's version includes in-frame clones alone and lacks a portion of them. Of 180,000 or so clones listed, roughly 86% are singletons. The sample comprised peripheral blood. These receptors were obtained from a man between 35 and 55 years old who had recovered from COVID-19.

The chain recombines TRBV2 with TRBJ2-7; D gene uncertain. The length of the CDR3 is 12 residues. The V end was cut by 7 bases, the J end by 5 bases, with 12 bases between. CDR1 is SNHLY and CDR2 is FYNNEI in the germline V gene. In DNA form, the CDR3 reads TGTGCCAGCATGCCTAGTTCCAACGAGCAGTACTTC. Its protein product is CASMPSSNEQYF.

This chain links TRBV3-1 (or the pseudogene TRBV3-2) with TRBJ1-2, with D perhaps matching TRBD1 (6 bases). There are 13 residues in the CDR3. Trimming took off 4 bases at V and 2 bases at J, with 8 bases between the two ends. CDR1 is LGHDT and CDR2 is YNNKEL in the germline V gene (reference sequence). As DNA, the CDR3 is TGTGCCAGCAGCCCGGGACAAAACTATGGCTACACCTTC. Translating it yields CASSPGQNYGYTF.

This chain joins TRBV5-4 and TRBJ2-5; TRBD2 might be the D (7 bases). The CDR3 is 16 residues long. CDR1 is SGHNT and CDR2 is YYREEE in the germline V gene (reference sequence). V dropped 3 bases and J dropped 0 bases, with 15 bases sitting between them. CDR3 residues: CASSYPGGGYQETQYF. DNA for the CDR3: TGTGCCAGCAGCTACCCGGGGGGCGGGTACCAAGAGACCCAGTACTTC.

The J gene is TRBJ2-4, the V gene TRBV2; 11 positions agree with TRBD2. The CDR3 sequence is 12 residues long. Per the germline V gene, CDR1 is SNHLY and CDR2 is FYNNEI. The CDR3 DNA is TGTGCTATCGAGGGACTAGCGGACATTCAGTACTTC. This sequence encodes CAIEGLADIQYF.

The chain carries TRBV6-5 and TRBJ2-5; D is ambiguous. Germline V CDR1 and CDR2: MNHEY, SVGAGI. The germline V and J ends were trimmed by 2 bases and 3 bases, with 7 bases remaining between them. The CDR3 covers 13 residues. CDR3 nucleotide sequence: TGTGCCAGCAGTTACCAGGTAGAAGAGACCCAGTACTTC. Amino acid sequence: CASSYQVEETQYF.

V is TRBV28 and J is TRBJ1-3; D unclear. Per germline, CDR1 MDHEN and CDR2 SYDVKM. The CDR3 contains 14 residues. The V end was cut by 8 bases, the J end by 4 bases, with 15 bases between. CDR3 in amino acids: CASFGVGGGNTIYF. CDR3 nucleotides: TGTGCCAGCTTCGGGGTGGGCGGCGGAAACACCATATATTTT.

The genes are TRBV9 and TRBJ2-5, with a tentative D call TRBD2 (6 bases). V was cut by 0 bases and J by 5 bases, with 11 bases left in between. In germline, CDR1 is SGDLS, CDR2 YYNGEE. The CDR3 extends over 14 amino acids. CDR3 coding DNA: TGTGCCAGCAGCGTAGAGACTAGTAGTGAGACCCAGTACTTC. Translating it yields CASSVETSSETQYF. The full variable domain, rest sourced from reference TRBV9 and TRBJ2-5, is DSGVTQTPKHLITATGQRVTLRCSPRSGDLSVYWYQQSLDQGLQFLIQYYNGEERAKGNILERFSAQQFPDLHSELNLSSLELGDSALYFCASSVETSSETQYFGPGTRLLVL.

The chain employs TRBV7-9 and TRBJ2-1, with TRBD2 matching 7 bases. J was trimmed by 4 bases and V by 6 bases; bases with no gene match: 6. The CDR3 runs 14 residues. Germline lookup yields CDR1 SEHNR and CDR2 FQNEAQ (reference sequence). Here the CDR3 reads CASRSWRGYNEQFF. Here the CDR3 DNA reads TGTGCCAGCAGATCCTGGCGGGGGTACAATGAGCAGTTCTTC.

The rearrangement joins TRBV28 to TRBJ2-5, with D tentatively TRBD2 (5 bases). This CDR3 comprises 14 residues. The germline gives CDR1 MDHEN, CDR2 SYDVKM. The V end lost 4 bases, the J end lost 7 bases, and 16 bases lay between the germline ends. The CDR3 protein is CASSSLTKFGTQYF. CDR3 bases: TGTGCCAGCAGTTCTCTGACTAAGTTTGGGACCCAGTACTTC.

The chain carries TRBV13 and TRBJ1-2; D is ambiguous. This CDR3 has 12 amino acids. The germline V and J ends were trimmed by 3 bases and 3 bases, with 5 bases remaining between them. CDR1 is PRHDT, CDR2 FYEKMQ, per germline (reference sequence). CDR3: CASSLRDYGYTF. The CDR3 region has the DNA TGTGCCAGCAGCTTGCGGGACTATGGCTACACCTTC.

The genes are TRBV7-9 and TRBJ2-7, with 7 nucleotides matching TRBD1. The CDR3 is made up of 14 amino acids. Losses at the gene ends were 5 bases for V and 0 bases for J; bases not matched to a gene: 4. Germline assignment: CDR1 SEHNR and CDR2 FQNEAQ (reference sequence). The CDR3 is CASSQGQVSYEQYF. CDR3 nucleotide sequence: TGTGCCAGCAGCCAAGGACAGGTCTCCTACGAGCAGTACTTC.

The V call is TRBV25-1, the J call TRBJ2-3, with 7 nucleotides matching TRBD2. The CDR3 runs 14 residues. Germline V gene lookup returns CDR1 MGHDK and CDR2 SYGVNS. The junction had 2 bases not matched to a gene; V was cut back by 3 bases and J by 2 bases. CDR3 protein: CASSESGNTDTQYF. CDR3 nucleotide sequence: TGTGCCAGCAGTGAGAGCGGGAACACAGATACGCAGTATTTT.

The V call is TRBV2, the J call TRBJ2-5; D unresolved. The germline V gene has CDR1 SNHLY and CDR2 FYNNEI. The CDR3 covers 15 residues. Trimming removed 0 bases at V and 2 bases at J, with 10 bases between. The DNA for the CDR3 is TGTGCCAGCAGTGAAGCCCGACTTACACAAGAGACCCAGTACTTC. It is translated as CASSEARLTQETQYF. Looking up the rest from reference TRBV2 and TRBJ2-5 gives the full variable domain: EPEVTQTPSHQVTQMGQEVILRCVPISNHLYFYWYRQILGQKVEFLVSFYNNEISEKSEIFDDQFSVERPDGSNFTLKIRSTKLEDSAMYFCASSEARLTQETQYFGPGTRLLVL.

The V call is TRBV30, the J call TRBJ2-5; D gene unclear. Trimming removed 7 bases from V and 0 bases from J, with 12 bases in between. Germline loops: CDR1 GTSNPN, CDR2 SVGIG (reference sequence). CDR3 length equals 13 residues. The CDR3 reads CAYSKPNQETQYF. The CDR3 DNA is TGTGCCTACAGTAAACCGAACCAAGAGACCCAGTACTTC.

The chain recombines TRBV11-3 with TRBJ2-1; 7 bases are a match to TRBD2. The CDR3 has 15 residues. Per germline, CDR1 SGHNT and CDR2 YENEEA. With V trimmed by 0 bases and J by 4 bases, 3 bases remained unmatched. CDR3 in amino acids: CASSLEGGPYNEQFF. CDR3 DNA sequence: TGTGCCAGCAGCTTAGAGGGAGGGCCTTACAATGAGCAGTTCTTC.

The genes are TRBV27 and TRBJ1-1; 7 nucleotides align to TRBD1. The V segment lost 4 bases and the J segment 1 base; nucleotides outside the gene matches: 9. This CDR3 contains 16 residues. Germline CDR1 MNHEY, CDR2 SMNVEV (reference sequence). The CDR3 DNA is TGTGCCAGCAGTTCCTTAGCGACAGGGTGGAACACTGAAGCTTTCTTT. Amino acids: CASSSLATGWNTEAFF.

CDR3 nucleotides: TGTGCCAGTAGTATCCTACCGGGACAGGGGGTTGTCGAGCAGTACTTC. Encoded protein: CASSILPGQGVVEQYF. The chain has TRBV19 and TRBJ2-7; 11 nucleotides agree with TRBD1. Germline V lookup: CDR1 LNHDA, CDR2 SQIVND (reference sequence). The CDR3 is made up of 16 amino acids. V trimming: 3 bases; J trimming: 6 bases; junction bases outside the gene matches: 10.

The chain's CDR3 is CASSLNLADNEQFF. The DNA of the CDR3 is TGTGCCAGCAGCTTAAACCTAGCCGACAATGAGCAGTTCTTC. The V gene is TRBV11-2, the J gene TRBJ2-1, with TRBD2 as a possible D gene (5 bases). V was cut by 2 bases and J by 5 bases, with 10 bases left in between. This CDR3 region has 14 residues. CDR1 and CDR2 (germline): SGHAT, FQNNGV.

This chain uses TRBV4-1 with TRBJ2-7, with 8 bases that match TRBD2. CDR1 is MGHRA and CDR2 is YSYEKL in the germline V gene. V shed 0 bases, J shed 3 bases, and the junction held 4 bases outside the gene matches. CDR3 length: 15 residues. The CDR3: CASSQELTSGYEQYF. In DNA form, the CDR3 reads TGCGCCAGCAGCCAAGAGTTAACTAGCGGCTACGAGCAGTACTTC.

This CDR3 is CASSLGQGPYEQYF. The CDR3 bases are TGTGCCAGCTCACTAGGACAGGGTCCCTACGAGCAGTACTTC. This chain links TRBV18 with TRBJ2-7; 8 positions agree with TRBD1. CDR3 size: 14 residues. After removal of 4 bases from V and 2 bases from J, the junction contained 4 bases not matched to a gene. Looked up from germline, CDR1 is KGHSH and CDR2 is LQKENI.

The chain carries TRBV29-1 and TRBJ2-1; no definite D call. The CDR3 consists of 12 residues. Germline CDR1 reads SQVTM; CDR2 reads ANQGSEA. V dropped 7 bases and J dropped 7 bases, with 14 bases sitting between them. CDR3 sequence: CSEHPGGNEQFF. In DNA, the CDR3 is TGCAGCGAGCACCCGGGTGGAAATGAGCAGTTCTTC.

This sequence joins TRBV30 and TRBJ1-3, with D maybe TRBD1 (6 bases). V dropped 8 bases and J dropped 1 base, with 15 bases sitting between them. Germline assignment: CDR1 GTSNPN and CDR2 SVGIG (reference sequence). CDR3 length: 14 amino acids. The CDR3 region is CAGGLTGSGNTIYF. The CDR3, as DNA: TGTGCCGGCGGGTTAACAGGGTCTGGAAACACCATATATTTT.

V is TRBV18 and J is TRBJ2-7; D is unresolved. The CDR3 totals 11 residues. Germline V gene sequence: CDR1 KGHSH, CDR2 LQKENI. With 2 bases removed from V and 5 bases from J, the gap between germline ends came to 4 bases. The CDR3 DNA follows: TGTGCCAGCTCACCAGAGAACGAGCAGTACTTC. Amino acids: CASSPENEQYF. Complete variable domain (other parts from reference TRBV18 and TRBJ2-7): NAGVMQNPRHLVRRRGQEARLRCSPMKGHSHVYWYRQLPEEGLKFMVYLQKENIIDESGMPKERFSAEFPKEGPSILRIQQVVRGDSAAYFCASSPENEQYFGPGTRLTVT.

Only a few counts were recorded for this clone. V gene TRBV30 combines with J gene TRBJ1-1; 7 nucleotides line up with TRBD1. This CDR3 region has 15 residues. V gave up 5 bases and J gave up 1 base; unmatched junction bases: 10. Germline V gene data show CDR1 as GTSNPN and CDR2 as SVGIG (reference sequence). The CDR3 spells CAWRLSGTANTEAFF. The CDR3 DNA sequence: TGTGCCTGGCGCCTTTCCGGGACAGCGAACACTGAAGCTTTCTTT.